The sequence of this T cell receptor beta chain was determined in a study of CD8+CD57+ T cells in acquired aplastic anemia. Study overall: Sorted CD4+ and CD8+ cells yielded roughly 3 ug of DNA on average.

This clonotype appeared many times. For CDR3 and TCR beta VDJ profiling, genomic DNA was the template used. TCRdb used MiXCR to reprocess the reads, holding one entry per CDR3 protein. The top ten clones hold about 2.7% of a sample with fewer than 150,000 distinct CDR3 sequences, 48% of them seen once. CDR3 length: 14 residues. Between the trimmed V and J ends, which lost 6 bases and 5 bases, there was a span of 14 bases. The germline V gene encodes CDR1 DFQATT and CDR2 SNEGSKA (reference sequence). The receptor's source is a human donor in good health, serving as a control. The sample comprised sorted CD4+, CD8+, or CD8+CD57+ T cells (not recorded which) from PBMCs. This chain links TRBV20-1 with TRBJ1-6; D may be TRBD1 (5 bases). CDR3 bases: TGCAGTGCAACCACGGGACTTAATAATTCACCCCTCCACTTT. Amino acid sequence: CSATTGLNNSPLHF.